This note documents a single T cell receptor beta chain sequence. One junction end disagrees with the germline gene, perhaps due to a read error. Authors' data handling: Researchers report that nucleated cell counts were estimated from reference gene primer amplification. Using immunoSEQ multiplex PCR, the repertoire was profiled, and TCRdb retains in-frame clones only, with some absent. V and J calls and clone size are given by that table; D and trimming were obtained from the DNA. The sample carries about 380,000 clones, 85% recorded once. The sample comes from a study of blood T cell repertoires in COVID-19. Study in general: There were acute and convalescent COVID-19 samples, and they came from the United States, Italy and Spain. PBMCs, B-cell-depleted T cells, or T cells provided the cDNA or gDNA that made up the material.

Germline CDR1 and CDR2: GTSNPN and SVGIG (reference sequence). The CDR3 has 12 residues. Sequencing was carried out using peripheral blood. This chain connects TRBV30 to TRBJ2-7; TRBD1 agrees at 7 bases. This clonotype originated in a woman between 18 and 30 years old with acute or convalescent COVID-19. CDR3 in amino acids: CAWSAIGDRFFF. In DNA, the CDR3 is TGTGCCTGGAGTGCCATTGGGGACAGATTTTTCTTC.